A single T cell receptor (beta chain) is shown here with its context. Trimming cost V 5 bases and J 4 bases; bases outside gene matches: 4. This CDR3 contains 15 residues. CDR1 MNHEY and CDR2 SVGAGI come from the germline V gene. This sample stems from a study of T cell changes during pregnancy in multiple sclerosis. Measured with immunoSEQ multiplex PCR; TCRdb has only the in-frame clones, and not every one. This table has tens of thousands of clones, around 90% appearing once. This sequence originates from a female donor in good health, enrolled as a control in a pregnancy study. Source: peripheral blood, taken in the first trimester of pregnancy. The V call is TRBV6-5, the J call TRBJ2-2; 10 bases fit TRBD1. In nucleotides, the CDR3 is TGTGCCAGCAGTGGTCGGGACAGGGGCACCGGGGAGCTGTTTTTT. Protein product: CASSGRDRGTGELFF.